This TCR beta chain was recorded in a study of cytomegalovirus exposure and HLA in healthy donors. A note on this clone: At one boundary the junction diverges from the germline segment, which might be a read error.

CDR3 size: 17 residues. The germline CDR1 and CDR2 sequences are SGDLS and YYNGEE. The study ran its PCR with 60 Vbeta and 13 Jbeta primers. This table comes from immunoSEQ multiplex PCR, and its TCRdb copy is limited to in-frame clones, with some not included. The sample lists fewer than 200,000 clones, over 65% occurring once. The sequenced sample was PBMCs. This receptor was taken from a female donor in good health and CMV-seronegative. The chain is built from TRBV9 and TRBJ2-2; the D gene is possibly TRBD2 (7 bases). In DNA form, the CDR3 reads TGTACCAGCAGCTCTAGGGGGGGGGACCTGCGAGGCGGGGAGCTGTTTTTT. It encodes CTSSSRGGDLRGGELFF.